The rows below give T cell receptor beta chains drawn from one sample of a study of T cells expressing NK-cell markers. TCRdb derives one entry per CDR3 protein from the 5' RACE reads, leaving out DNA. The sample includes 200,000 to 300,000 distinct CDR3 sequences. Specimen: blood T cells: a sorted CD56 or NKG2C T cell subset, CD4+ or CD8+ T cells, or bulk PBMC T cells (not recorded which). All receptors come from a woman between 18 and 69 years old in good health. CDR3s include the opening cysteine and the closing phenylalanine or tryptophan. Fields, in order: V gene, J gene, CDR3 protein.

TRBV28	TRBJ2-3	CASRTSGSPPDTQYF
TRBV19	TRBJ1-1	CASNRPGNTEAFF
TRBV30	TRBJ1-6	CAWSVDGPSPLHF
TRBV7-9	TRBJ1-1	CASSLISGSDSEAFF
TRBV12-3/TRBV12-4	TRBJ2-3	CASSLSGLVTDTQYF
TRBV18	TRBJ2-1	CASSPGMGGEQFF
TRBV4-3	TRBJ2-3	CASSQESQADTQYF
TRBV6-1	TRBJ1-2	CASSQIDGVGTF
TRBV20-1	TRBJ2-7	CSARWREISYEQYF
TRBV19	TRBJ2-3	CASSKGLTYRTDTQYF
TRBV12-5	TRBJ2-1	CASGSWDRTYNEQFF
TRBV12-3/TRBV12-4	TRBJ1-2	CATRQTNYGYTF
TRBV6-1	TRBJ2-5	CATATSGGLETQYF
TRBV7-2	TRBJ2-1	CASRTRGDRLDEQFF
TRBV5-1	TRBJ1-6	CASSLESQRDRGYNSPLHF
TRBV7-9	TRBJ2-2	CASSYVRDRGFTGELFF
TRBV18	TRBJ1-5	CASSPGQENQPQHF
TRBV7-9	TRBJ2-3	CASTVTPQAQYF
TRBV2	TRBJ2-1	CASSATGTSNEQFF
TRBV15	TRBJ2-7	CATGTSGRDNYEQYF
TRBV7-6	TRBJ2-3	CASSLVSGGPSDTQYF
TRBV6-2/TRBV6-3	TRBJ2-3	CASSYGDRSTDTQYF
TRBV19	TRBJ1-2	CASSTRQGTHYGYTF
TRBV5-4	TRBJ2-2	CASVEGPTGELFF
TRBV20-1	TRBJ1-2	CSARVGSSYGYTF
TRBV20-1	TRBJ2-7	CSARTGPREQYF
TRBV12-3/TRBV12-4	TRBJ1-5	CASTPAVGSNQPQHF
TRBV3-1	TRBJ1-1	CASSQVWDGTEAFF
TRBV7-2	TRBJ2-3	CASSLVGQGTDTQYF
TRBV7-2	TRBJ2-1	CASSSTPRTGVEQFF
TRBV6-5	TRBJ1-4	CASSYSRQGVEKLFF
TRBV28	TRBJ2-7	CASSSPFKGGVYEQYF
TRBV12-3/TRBV12-4	TRBJ1-2	CASSLRQYYGYTF
TRBV5-1	TRBJ2-3	CASSSGDPSTDTQYF
TRBV12-3/TRBV12-4	TRBJ2-1	CANRQGAVDEQFF
TRBV6-1	TRBJ2-1	CASSRNRFPGRWDEQFF
TRBV12-3/TRBV12-4	TRBJ1-2	CASSLGQVHGYTF
TRBV4-3	TRBJ2-5	CASSQGSGNGETQYF
TRBV20-1	TRBJ2-7	CSASGLAGVKKSYEQYF
TRBV18	TRBJ1-2	CASSQNRGDYGYTF
TRBV28	TRBJ2-3	CASSLRTSGSLTDTQYF